This T cell receptor beta chain was found in a study of molecular identifiers for immune sequencing clone quantification. Germline lookup yields CDR1 MNHEY and CDR2 SVGAGI. The CDR3 runs 15 residues. V lost 4 bases to trimming and J lost 2 bases; unmatched junction nucleotides: 5. TCRdb re-called the PCR reads with MiXCR, one entry per CDR3 protein. The data contain nearly 650,000 distinct CDR3 sequences, around 25% of them singletons. Preparation of naive CD8 libraries involved roughly 19,000 to 1,100,000 sorted cells and 10%, 30% or 50% RNA. This clonotype was counted ten times or more. The receptor comes from a human donor in good health. Some libraries in this study had Jurkat cell RNA spiked in. The chain employs TRBV6-5 and TRBJ2-7; 10 positions agree with TRBD1. The sample consisted of naive CD8+ T cells from blood, with Jurkat cell RNA spiked in. Subset reported: FACS-sorted CD8+CD4-CCR7+CD45RA+ naive T cells. The CDR3 DNA follows: TGTGCCAGCAGTTTCTTCGGGACAGGGGCCTACGAGCAGTACTTC. Its translation: CASSFFGTGAYEQYF.